These T cell receptor beta chains were read from a single sample in a study of control samples from healthy donors and cancer patients. The method was immunoSEQ multiplex PCR; TCRdb's version includes in-frame clones alone and lacks a portion of them. The data contain about 97,000 clones, 80% to 90% of them singletons. What was sequenced was blood. These receptors were taken from a man aged 30-40 years in good health. The CDR3 runs from the conserved cysteine through the conserved F or W. D genes are given only for firm matches. Size tells how often a clone was seen (once, few, many) or the class of an expanded clone, and some rows leave it out.

>-|TRBJ1-6|-|TRBV6-1
TGTGCCAGCAGTGAGGGGTATACAGGGTTGGCACCCCTCCACTTT
CASSEGYTGLAPLHF
>-|TRBJ1-2|-|TRBV5-5
TGTGCCAGCAGCTTAGGGTATGGCTACACCTTC
CASSLGYGYTF
>-|TRBJ1-3|-|TRBV7-6
TGTGCCAGTCGAGGGGCTGGAAACACCATATATTTT
CASRGAGNTIYF
>-|TRBJ1-5|-|TRBV20-1
TGCAGTGCTAGTGCGGGTATCAATCAGCCCCAGCATTTT
CSASAGINQPQHF
>-|TRBJ1-1|-|TRBV30
TGTGCCTGGAGTATCCCCCGGGGAGGCGGCACTGAAGCTTTCTTT
CAWSIPRGGGTEAFF
>-|TRBJ2-1|TRBD1|TRBV24-1
TGTGCCACCAGTGAGGGACAGGGTACCTACAATGAGCAGTTCTTC
CATSEGQGTYNEQFF
>-|TRBJ1-2|-|TRBV15
TGTGCCACCAGCAGAGGCACAGAAGGCCTAGACTATGGCTACACCTTC
CATSRGTEGLDYGYTF
>-|TRBJ1-1|-|TRBV18
TGTGCCAGCTCACCAGGGGCTGGGGCCACTGAAGCTTTCTTT
CASSPGAGATEAFF
>-|TRBJ1-6|-|TRBV27
TGTGCCAGCAGCCTCGGCGGCCTGGGAGCTAATTCACCCCTCCACTTT
CASSLGGLGANSPLHF
>-|TRBJ1-3|-|TRBV9
TGTGCCAGCAGCCCACGGGGGGCAGTAACAGGAAACACCATATATTTT
CASSPRGAVTGNTIYF
>-|TRBJ2-5|-|TRBV5-5
-
CASSFGPGTGETQYF
>-|TRBJ1-6|-|TRBV14
TGTGCCAGCAGCCAAGAGTTTACCGTTTCACCCCTCCACTTT
CASSQEFTVSPLHF
>-|TRBJ2-2|-|TRBV3-1/TRBV3-2
TGTGCCAGCAGCCAAGACACGGTAGGATGGCCCGGGGAGCTGTTTTTT
CASSQDTVGWPGELFF
>-|TRBJ1-3|-|TRBV30
TGTGCCTGGAGTGCCCCCCGGACAGAATATGGAAACACCATATATTTT
CAWSAPRTEYGNTIYF
>-|TRBJ2-5|TRBD1|TRBV14
TGTGCCAGCAGCCCGCCCAGACAGGGGGCTCGGGAGACCCAGTACTTC
CASSPPRQGARETQYF
>-|TRBJ2-6|TRBD1|TRBV5-1
TGCGCCAGCAGCGGCAGACAGGGGGCTGGGGCCAACGTCCTGACTTTC
CASSGRQGAGANVLTF
>-|TRBJ1-4|TRBD1|TRBV14
TGTGCCAGCAGCCAGCAGGGGACAGGGCGTGGAGAAAAACTGTTTTTT
CASSQQGTGRGEKLFF
>-|TRBJ1-1|-|TRBV5-6
TGTGCCAGCAGCCTGCTCCGGGACGGTGATACTGAAGCTTTCTTT
CASSLLRDGDTEAFF
>-|TRBJ2-3|-|TRBV18
TGTGCCAGCTCCCAATACACAGATACGCAGTATTTT
CASSQYTDTQYF
>-|TRBJ2-1|TRBD2|TRBV5-3
TGTGCCAGAAGCTTGGGAGAATTAGCGGGAAGAAATGAGCAGTTCTTC
CARSLGELAGRNEQFF
>-|TRBJ2-3|TRBD2|TRBV5-8
TGTGCCAGCAGCCCGGGACTAGCGGAATACACAGATACGCAGTATTTT
CASSPGLAEYTDTQYF
>-|TRBJ2-5|-|TRBV4-1
TGCGCCAGCAGCCAAGTAACCCCCGGGACCCAGTACTTC
CASSQVTPGTQYF
>-|TRBJ2-1|TRBD1|TRBV5-4
TGTGCCAGCAGCCCGGATGGATTAAAGGGGGCCGAGCAGTTCTTC
CASSPDGLKGAEQFF
>-|TRBJ2-3|-|TRBV5-1
TGCGCCAGCAGCGAAGTGGTACTCGGTGCTAGCACAGATACGCAGTATTTT
CASSEVVLGASTDTQYF
>-|TRBJ1-1|-|TRBV18
TGTGCCAGCTCACCTGGGGGCAGGAACACTGAAGCTTTCTTT
CASSPGGRNTEAFF
>-|TRBJ2-3|-|TRBV6-1
TGTGCCAGCAGTGAGTGGGGGGATCTGGATACGCAGTATTTT
CASSEWGDLDTQYF
>-|TRBJ2-1|-|TRBV24-1
TGTGCCACCAGTGACCCCGGTGATAGCTCCTACAATGAGCAGTTCTTC
CATSDPGDSSYNEQFF
>once|TRBJ2-7|-|TRBV30
TGTGCCTGGAAGAAGGTAACAGGGGGTTTCGGGAGGGGCTACGAGCAGTACTTC
CAWKKVTGGFGRGYEQYF
>-|TRBJ2-3|-|TRBV15
TGTGCCACCAGCAGAGCCGTGGATACGCAGTATTTT
CATSRAVDTQYF
>-|TRBJ2-2|-|TRBV19
TGTGCCAGTAGCCTGACCGGGGCTAACAGCCGGGAGCTGTTTTTT
CASSLTGANSRELFF
>-|TRBJ1-1|-|TRBV18
TGTGCCAGCTCACCATCTGGGGGTACTGAAGCTTTCTTT
CASSPSGGTEAFF
>-|TRBJ2-7|-|TRBV5-4
TGTGCCAGCAGCTTGTTCGACGAGCAGTACTTC
CASSLFDEQYF
>-|TRBJ2-1|TRBD2|TRBV19
TGTGCCAGTAGTGCCCTGGCGGGGGGGGATGAGCAGTTCTTC
CASSALAGGDEQFF
>once|TRBJ2-4|TRBD2|TRBV5-1
TGCGCCAGCAGCTTGGCTCCCGGGGGGAACATTCAGTACTTC
CASSLAPGGNIQYF
>-|TRBJ2-5|-|TRBV3-1/TRBV3-2
TGTGCCAGCAGCCATAATAGCAGGGAGACCCAGTACTTC
CASSHNSRETQYF
>-|TRBJ2-4|-|TRBV5-6
TGTGCCAGCACAATCGGTGGTGCCAAAAACATTCAGTACTTC
CASTIGGAKNIQYF
>-|TRBJ2-5|TRBD2|TRBV6-5
TGTGCCAGCAGTTACGGACTAGCACAAGAGACCCAGTACTTC
CASSYGLAQETQYF
>few|TRBJ1-1|-|TRBV19
TGTGCCAGTAGTAATAGCCAGAACACTGAAGCTTTCTTT
CASSNSQNTEAFF
>-|TRBJ2-3|-|TRBV9
TGTGCCAGCAGCACGGGGACGCCCGCCGGCACAGATACGCAGTATTTT
CASSTGTPAGTDTQYF
>-|TRBJ2-7|TRBD1|TRBV11-2
TGTGCCAGCAGCTGGGCCGGGACAGAAGCCTACGAGCAGTACTTC
CASSWAGTEAYEQYF
>few|TRBJ2-2|-|TRBV5-1
TGCGCCAGCAGCTCAACGGGGGACACCGGGGAGCTGTTTTTT
CASSSTGDTGELFF
>-|TRBJ1-2|TRBD1|TRBV18
TGTGCCAGCTCCCACGCCGGGACAGGGCTCAATGGCTACACCTTC
CASSHAGTGLNGYTF
>-|TRBJ2-4|-|TRBV3-1/TRBV3-2
TGTGCCAGCAGCCTAAGACAGAACATTCAGTACTTC
CASSLRQNIQYF
>few|TRBJ1-6|-|TRBV7-4
TGTGCCAGCAGCTTAAGGCCGAGGGATAATTCACCCCTCCACTTT
CASSLRPRDNSPLHF
>-|TRBJ2-2|-|TRBV9
TGTGCCAGCAGCGCAGGTGGCCGCCCAACAAACACCGGGGAGCTGTTTTTT
CASSAGGRPTNTGELFF
>-|TRBJ2-6|TRBD1|TRBV19
TGTGCCAGTAGTATAGCCAGGGGGTTAGCCAACGTCCTGACTTTC
CASSIARGLANVLTF
>-|TRBJ2-1|-|TRBV5-1
TGCGCCAGCAGCTTGGATCAACAGGGTTTCGCGTTCTTC
CASSLDQQGFAFF
>few|TRBJ2-3|-|TRBV5-1
TGCGCCAGCAGCGAAGGGACTTCCAGAGAAGATACGCAGTATTTT
CASSEGTSREDTQYF
>-|TRBJ1-1|TRBD1|TRBV27
TGTGCCAGCAGTCCAGGACAGGGGTACGGTTGGACTGAAGCTTTCTTT
CASSPGQGYGWTEAFF
>-|TRBJ1-5|-|TRBV28
TGTGCCAGCACCACCCCCGGAATCCAGCCCCAGCATTTT
CASTTPGIQPQHF
>few|TRBJ1-1|-|TRBV18
TGTGCCAGCTCTCCCGGACTGGGTGAAGCTTTCTTT
CASSPGLGEAFF
>-|TRBJ1-1|-|TRBV18
TGTGCCAGCTCACCACCGGGAATAGGAAACACTGAAGCTTTCTTT
CASSPPGIGNTEAFF
>-|TRBJ2-7|-|TRBV28
TGTGCCAGCAGTCTCAGATCCGGGACCCCCCGGGAGCAGTACTTC
CASSLRSGTPREQYF
>-|TRBJ2-7|TRBD1|TRBV19
TGTGCCAGTAGAGACAGGGGCGAGTCCTACGAGCAGTACTTC
CASRDRGESYEQYF
>once|TRBJ1-3|-|TRBV2
TGTGCCAGCAGTGAAGCGCGGGCCTGGGGAAACACCATATATTTT
CASSEARAWGNTIYF